This passage covers 25 T cell receptor beta chains from one sample sequenced in a study of blood T cell repertoires in COVID-19 (TCRdb year 2020). The library was produced with the immunoSEQ multiplex PCR assay. This immuneACCESS table, as held by TCRdb, lists in-frame sequences with V and J called but not all clones. Of the missing ones, under half trace to an unresolved V gene in checked studies; the others have no known cause. The table for this sample lists more than 65,000 clones; 80% to 90% of them were counted only once. Together, the top ten hold roughly 8.9% of the sample. Sequencing used peripheral blood. The receptors were sampled from a man in his fifties or sixties with acute or convalescent COVID-19.

This clone was detected a few times. This chain's CDR3 is CASIQTRLKRDSNQPQHF. CDR3 nucleotides: TGTGCCAGCATCCAAACTAGGCTCAAGCGAGATAGCAATCAGCCCCAGCATTTT. This chain links TRBV6-4 with TRBJ1-5; unclear D gene. In germline, CDR1 is MRHNA, CDR2 SNTAGT. V lost 7 bases and J lost 0, with 22 bases in between. The CDR3 has 18 amino acids.

This clone was detected a few times. The chain is built from TRBV5-4 and TRBJ1-6; TRBD1 agrees at 9 bases. The junction had 3 bases not matched to a gene; V was cut back by 5 bases and J by 0 bases. Germline values: CDR1 SGHNT, CDR2 YYREEE (reference sequence). The CDR3 runs to 16 residues. CDR3 protein: CASRTGGSSYNSPLHF. The CDR3 DNA follows: TGTGCCAGCAGGACAGGGGGGAGCTCCTATAATTCACCCCTCCACTTT.

V usage is TRBV6-5 and J usage is TRBJ2-3, with D possibly being TRBD1 (6 bases). The V gene's germline CDR1 is MNHEY and CDR2 SVGAGI. The CDR3 spans 16 residues. V lost 2 bases and J lost 0, with 12 bases in between. CDR3 sequence: CASSYGQTASTDTQYF. The CDR3 coding sequence is TGTGCCAGCAGTTACGGACAGACTGCTAGCACAGATACGCAGTATTTT.

J is TRBJ1-4 and V is TRBV3-1 (or the pseudogene TRBV3-2); D is possibly TRBD1 (6 bases). Germline-derived CDR1 and CDR2 are LGHDT and YNNKEL (reference sequence). V was cut by 3 bases and J by 6 bases, with 11 bases left in between. The CDR3 sequence is 14 residues long. In DNA form, the CDR3 reads TGTGCCAGCAGCCATGTAGGGGGGGATGAAAAACTGTTTTTT. Translation gives CASSHVGGDEKLFF.

The gene calls are TRBV30 and TRBJ2-7, with D perhaps matching TRBD1 (5 bases). Germline values: CDR1 GTSNPN, CDR2 SVGIG (reference sequence). The CDR3 spans 15 residues. V lost 0 bases, J lost 1 base, and 13 bases lay in between. The CDR3 bases are TGTGCCTGGAGTGTAGGGGCAGCCAGATCCTACGAGCAGTACTTC. Encoded protein: CAWSVGAARSYEQYF.

The chain carries TRBV5-4 and TRBJ1-4; no clear D. The CDR3 spans 14 residues. CDR1 and CDR2 (germline): SGHNT, YYREEE (reference sequence). Between the trimmed V and J ends, which lost 2 bases and 7 bases, there was a span of 12 bases. DNA of the CDR3: TGTGCCAGCAGCTTAGGTTACGGCGGTGAAAAACTGTTTTTT. Translation gives CASSLGYGGEKLFF.

The chain links TRBV14 to TRBJ1-5; D gene unclear. The CDR3 sequence is 12 residues long. Trimming removed 2 bases from V and 9 bases from J, with 8 bases in between. Germline V lookup: CDR1 SGHDN, CDR2 FVKESK. CDR3 residues: CASSQNEAPQHF. CDR3 coding DNA: TGTGCCAGCAGCCAAAACGAAGCGCCCCAGCATTTT. The full variable domain, its missing parts supplied by reference TRBV14 and TRBJ1-5, is EAGVTQFPSHSVIEKGQTVTLRCDPISGHDNLYWYRRVMGKEIKFLLHFVKESKQDESGMPNNRFLAERTGGTYSTLKVQPAELEDSGVYFCASSQNEAPQHFGDGTRLSIL.

This chain connects TRBV9 to TRBJ1-1; D gene unclear. This CDR3 has 15 residues. The V and J ends lost 4 bases and 4 bases respectively, with 17 bases between them. Germline V gene sequence: CDR1 SGDLS, CDR2 YYNGEE. CDR3 protein: CASSPSGGRSTEAFF. CDR3 in DNA: TGTGCCAGCAGCCCCAGTGGAGGGCGGAGCACTGAAGCTTTCTTT.

The chain has TRBV5-6 and TRBJ2-3; D call uncertain. Trimming pared 1 base from V and 3 bases from J, leaving 12 bases between. Germline CDR1 SGHDT, CDR2 YYEEEE. The CDR3 consists of 15 residues. CDR3 coding DNA: TGTGCCAGCAGCTTGTTAAAAACCCGGACAGATACGCAGTATTTT. Protein: CASSLLKTRTDTQYF.

This chain links TRBV10-3 with TRBJ1-1, with D perhaps TRBD1 (5 bases). CDR3 length equals 15 residues. CDR1 and CDR2 (germline): ENHRY, SYGVKD. The V end was cut by 7 bases, the J end by 0 bases, with 15 bases between. The CDR3 DNA reads TGTGCCATCAAGAGCGCGGAGACAGTGAACACTGAAGCTTTCTTT. Translation gives CAIKSAETVNTEAFF.

The chain employs TRBV5-1 and TRBJ2-7; TRBD1 matches at 10 bases. Losses at the gene ends were 4 bases for V and 2 bases for J; bases not matched to a gene: 6. Looked up from germline, CDR1 is SGHRS and CDR2 is YFSETQ. The CDR3 loop spans 15 amino acids. DNA of the CDR3: TGCGCCAGCAGCCCGCGGACAGGGGGAACCTACGAGCAGTACTTC. Its translation is CASSPRTGGTYEQYF.

The rearrangement uses TRBV19 and TRBJ1-2, with 7 bases lining up with TRBD1. The CDR3 spans 18 residues. Per germline, CDR1 LNHDA and CDR2 SQIVND (reference sequence). The V and J ends lost 7 bases and 0 bases, in that order; junction bases with no gene match: 17. CDR3 amino acids: CASTLNSQGVGANYGYTF. Here the CDR3 DNA reads TGTGCCAGTACCCTCAACTCTCAGGGGGTTGGGGCTAACTATGGCTACACCTTC. The variable domain in full, with the rest retrieved from reference TRBV19 and TRBJ1-2, is DGGITQSPKYLFRKEGQNVTLSCEQNLNHDAMYWYRQDPGQGLRLIYYSQIVNDFQKGDIAEGYSVSREKKESFPLTVTSAQKNPTAFYLCASTLNSQGVGANYGYTFGSGTRLTVV.

The chain has TRBV2 and TRBJ2-1, with 10 bases lining up with TRBD1. Germline V gene lookup returns CDR1 SNHLY and CDR2 FYNNEI. The V gene end was trimmed by 11 bases and the J gene end by 7 bases; junction bases not matched to a gene: 14. The CDR3 is made up of 15 amino acids. Here the CDR3 DNA reads TGTGCCGCTAAAGCCGGGACAGGGGAAAGGAATGAGCAGTTCTTC. Translated: CAAKAGTGERNEQFF.

The genes are TRBV4-2 and TRBJ2-1, with 9 bases fitting TRBD2. The V gene end was trimmed by 0 bases and the J gene end by 11 bases; junction bases not matched to a gene: 20. Germline V CDR1 and CDR2: LGHNA, YNFKEQ. This CDR3 has 19 amino acids. The CDR3 DNA reads as TGTGCCAGCAGCCAAGATGGACCCTTGGCGGGGGGGCCTGCTCAGAAGCAGTTCTTC. Protein sequence: CASSQDGPLAGGPAQKQFF.

Of note for this clone: Sequence at one end of the junction differs from germline and may be a read error. The chain recombines TRBV7-7 with TRBJ2-5; tentative D call: TRBD2 (6 bases). Per the germline V gene, CDR1 is SSHAT and CDR2 is FNYEAQ (reference sequence). The CDR3 extends over 13 amino acids. The DNA for the CDR3 is TGTGCTAGCAGCATAGGGACTGCGGAGACCCAGTACTTC. Its protein product is CASSIGTAETQYF.

The genes are TRBV7-6 and TRBJ2-1; the match to TRBD2 covers 11 bases. This CDR3 comprises 14 residues. Germline V gene data show CDR1 as SGHVS and CDR2 as FNYEAQ. The J segment lost 10 bases and the V segment lost 1 base, leaving 3 bases of the junction unmatched. DNA for the CDR3: TGTGCCAGCAGCTTAGGACTAGCGGGGTTGGAGCAGTTCTTC. It specifies CASSLGLAGLEQFF.

This chain connects TRBV6-5 to TRBJ1-6, with D hard to call. The CDR3 is 14 residues long. Germline-derived CDR1 and CDR2 are MNHEY and SVGAGI. This chain's CDR3 is CAISAGSYNSPLHF. The CDR3 nucleotides read TGTGCTATTTCTGCCGGCTCCTATAATTCACCCCTCCACTTT.

The chain recombines TRBV12-3 or TRBV12-4 with TRBJ1-4; D may be TRBD1 (6 bases). There are 12 residues in the CDR3. The ends were cut back, 5 bases at V and 11 bases at J, with 12 bases in the middle. CDR3 DNA: TGTGCCAGCAGTCTCAGGGGTGAGAAACTGTTTTTT. Translation: CASSLRGEKLFF.

This clone came up a few times. The chain uses TRBV5-5 and TRBJ1-2; 7 nucleotides match TRBD1. With 4 bases clipped from V and 4 bases from J, the junction kept 19 bases outside the gene matches. Per germline, CDR1 SGHKS and CDR2 YYEKEE (reference sequence). The CDR3 extends over 18 amino acids. The CDR3 sequence is CASSPKYRDRVVIYGYTF. The DNA for the CDR3 is TGTGCCAGCAGCCCCAAGTACCGAGACAGGGTTGTTATCTATGGCTACACCTTC.

The chain couples TRBV5-6 to TRBJ1-1, with unresolved D. The CDR3 contains 14 residues. The germline V and J ends were trimmed by 4 bases and 10 bases, with 20 bases remaining between them. Germline V gene lookup returns CDR1 SGHDT and CDR2 YYEEEE. CDR3 region: CASSRLGTEMGAFF. The CDR3 DNA sequence: TGTGCCAGCAGCCGACTCGGCACTGAAATGGGAGCTTTCTTT.

The CDR3 region has the DNA TGTGCCAGCACAGGGCCCAATCAGCCCCAGCATTTT. The encoded protein is CASTGPNQPQHF. The chain is built from TRBV28 and TRBJ1-5; D is possibly TRBD1 (5 bases). CDR1 and CDR2 from the germline V gene are MDHEN and SYDVKM. Trimming pared 7 bases from V and 3 bases from J, leaving 7 bases between. The CDR3 totals 12 residues.

This chain links TRBV19 with TRBJ1-3; D not certain. Germline lookup yields CDR1 LNHDA and CDR2 SQIVND (reference sequence). Trimming left V 6 bases short and J 0 bases short, with 6 bases between. This CDR3 has 13 residues. The CDR3 loop reads CASRQNSGNTIYF. DNA of the CDR3: TGTGCCAGTAGGCAGAACTCTGGAAACACCATATATTTT.

V gene TRBV5-5 combines with J gene TRBJ2-7, with a weak D call TRBD1 (6 bases). In germline, CDR1 is SGHKS, CDR2 YYEKEE (reference sequence). CDR3 length: 14 amino acids. The ends were cut back, 0 bases at V and 4 bases at J, with 11 bases in the middle. Here the CDR3 reads CASSLGGRQYEQYF. CDR3 bases: TGTGCCAGCAGCTTGGGGGGGCGCCAGTACGAGCAGTACTTC.

The chain is built from TRBV6-6 and TRBJ1-1, with 9 bases fitting TRBD1. Germline V CDR1 and CDR2: MNHNY, SVGAGI (reference sequence). The ends lost 4 bases at V and 5 bases at J; junction bases unmatched: 5. There are 14 residues in the CDR3. The CDR3 region has the DNA TGTGCCAGCAGTTGGGACAGGGCGGGGACTGAAGCTTTCTTT. Translated: CASSWDRAGTEAFF.

The rearrangement joins TRBV30 to TRBJ1-5; D is possibly TRBD1 (6 bases). V shed 6 bases and J shed 6 bases, with 18 bases lying between them. This CDR3 contains 14 residues. Germline V lookup: CDR1 GTSNPN, CDR2 SVGIG (reference sequence). The CDR3 protein is CACQTGSAGQPQHF. In DNA form, the CDR3 reads TGTGCCTGCCAAACAGGGTCGGCCGGTCAGCCCCAGCATTTT.